The source of this T cell receptor (beta chain) is a study of human T cells and chemical hapten exposure. Time point reported: patch test 3, about 24 weeks after DPC sensitization. As to treatment: therapeutic diphenylcyclopropenone sensitization with weekly scalp DPC. With 3 bases removed from V and 6 bases from J, the gap between germline ends came to 9 bases. CDR1 and CDR2 (germline): DFQATT, SNEGSKA (reference sequence). CDR3 length: 12 residues. In this sample, this clonotype turned up a few times. Authors' data handling: Samples had a median of around 92,000 TCRs, ranging roughly 23,224 to 700,000. From the RACE reads, TCRdb called clonotypes with MiXCR, one entry per CDR3 protein. Clone size and V and J calls follow TCRdb, not the original study. The sample includes about 82,000 distinct CDR3 sequences, 10% to 15% of them seen just once.

This chain uses TRBV20-1 with TRBJ2-1; D is uncertain. This receptor was identified in a woman between 45 and 60 years old with alopecia areata. Some clones in this sample may be carry-over from other donors' samples. Sequenced material: whole blood, taken in connection with sensitization to the hapten diphenylcyclopropenone (DPC). CDR3 nucleotide sequence: TGCAGTGCTAGCGTTAGGGTCAATGAGCAGTTCTTC. It specifies CSASVRVNEQFF.